This T cell receptor beta chain was sequenced during a study of T cell responses to AZD1222 COVID-19 vaccine. General study results and limits: Donors, mostly white British, included more females; clonal diversity was possibly underestimated. Spike-specific TCR breadth and depth went up after people got two AZD1222 doses. Recipients of AZD1222 seropositive at baseline numbered only 6 or 7.

Sequencing used immunoSEQ multiplex PCR; TCRdb keeps in-frame clones, though not all of them. This table holds 95,000 to 100,000 clones, roughly 90% found once. To note about this clone: What it recognizes is unknown.

CDR3 length: 15 residues. CDR1 is LGHNA and CDR2 is YNFKEQ in the germline V gene. With 5 bases clipped from V and 5 bases from J, the junction kept 6 bases outside the gene matches. The analysis combined second doses at about 4 or about 12 weeks. This sequence originates from an adult who received the AZD1222 COVID-19 vaccine. This sequence joins TRBV4-2 and TRBJ2-1; 10 bases are shared with TRBD2. Sequencing was performed on peripheral blood, taken 28 days after the second AZD1222 dose. The CDR3: CASSIGTSADNEQFF. The CDR3 nucleotides are TGTGCCAGCAGCATTGGGACTAGCGCGGACAATGAGCAGTTCTTC.